The 27 T cell receptor beta chains below were found in one sample sequenced in a study of identifying expanded T cells in peripheral blood. TCRdb's copy holds only in-frame clones and misses some; the assay was immunoSEQ multiplex PCR. The sample carries 100,000 to 150,000 clones, approximately 86% recorded once. The sequencing input was blood. The receptors here all came from a person aged 18 to 75 in good health.

The rearrangement uses TRBV28 and TRBJ1-5, with unresolved D. CDR1 MDHEN and CDR2 SYDVKM come from the germline V gene. Trimming cost V 5 bases and J 6 bases, with 8 bases left between them. The CDR3 consists of 12 residues. The CDR3 loop is CASSRSPQPQHF. The DNA for the CDR3 is TGTGCCAGCAGTCGTTCTCCTCAGCCCCAGCATTTT. The entire variable domain, with the rest obtained from reference TRBV28 and TRBJ1-5, is as follows: DVKVTQSSRYLVKRTGEKVFLECVQDMDHENMFWYRQDPGLGLRLIYFSYDVKMKEKGDIPEGYSVSREKKERFSLILESASTNQTSMYLCASSRSPQPQHFGDGTRLSIL.

The genes are TRBV7-9 and TRBJ1-5; D uncertain. The CDR3 contains 15 residues. Trimming removed 5 bases at V and 0 bases at J, with 11 bases between. Germline assignment: CDR1 SEHNR and CDR2 FQNEAQ (reference sequence). CDR3 region: CASSPDGYSNQPQHF. CDR3 bases: TGTGCCAGCAGCCCCGATGGGTATAGCAATCAGCCCCAGCATTTT.

This clone appeared a single time. This chain joins TRBV10-3 and TRBJ1-5; the D is unclear. Germline V gene sequence: CDR1 ENHRY, CDR2 SYGVKD. The ends were cut back, 3 bases at V and 4 bases at J, with 10 bases in the middle. The CDR3 covers 14 residues. The chain's CDR3 is CAISEMAGNQPQHF. The CDR3 DNA reads as TGTGCCATCAGTGAAATGGCGGGAAATCAGCCCCAGCATTTT.

V usage is TRBV6-1 and J usage is TRBJ1-1; D is undetermined. Trimming took off 7 bases at V and 10 bases at J, with 10 bases between the two ends. Germline values: CDR1 MNHNS, CDR2 SASEGT. The CDR3 sequence is 10 residues long. The CDR3 protein is CASNQVGAFF. CDR3 DNA: TGTGCCAGCAATCAGGTGGGAGCTTTCTTT.

The chain couples TRBV7-3 to TRBJ2-3; 10 bases are a match to TRBD2. This CDR3 spans 17 amino acids. The trim removed 5 bases at V and 6 bases at J, leaving 14 bases unmatched. Germline CDR1 is SGHTA and CDR2 is FQGTGA. CDR3 in amino acids: CASSPTPDLAGGDTQYF. The CDR3, as DNA: TGTGCCAGCAGCCCCACACCCGATTTAGCGGGGGGTGATACGCAGTATTTT.

This clone was recorded only once. V gene TRBV6-5 combines with J gene TRBJ1-4, with D uncertain. Germline V CDR1 and CDR2: MNHEY, SVGAGI. The CDR3 length is 16 residues. Trimming cost V 3 bases and J 0 bases, with 11 bases left between them. This chain's CDR3 is CASSYEISSTNEKLFF. The CDR3 DNA reads as TGTGCCAGCAGTTATGAAATCTCCTCAACTAATGAAAAACTGTTTTTT.

V is TRBV12-5 and J is TRBJ2-1; 7 bases match TRBD1. The CDR3 totals 15 residues. Losses at the gene ends were 6 bases for V and 8 bases for J; bases not matched to a gene: 13. CDR1 LGHNT and CDR2 FRNRAP come from the germline V gene. Here the CDR3 DNA reads TGTGCTAGTGGGCTCAGCTCGGGACAGAACTATGAGCAGTTCTTC. Its translation is CASGLSSGQNYEQFF. Variable domain in full (rest from reference TRBV12-5 and TRBJ2-1): DARVTQTPRHKVTEMGQEVTMRCQPILGHNTVFWYRQTMMQGLELLAYFRNRAPLDDSGMPKDRFSAEMPDATLATLKIQPSEPRDSAVYFCASGLSSGQNYEQFFGPGTRLTVL.

This clone turned up a few times. The rearrangement joins TRBV2 to TRBJ1-1; maybe TRBD1 (6 bases). Germline V gene lookup returns CDR1 SNHLY and CDR2 FYNNEI. V was pared by 6 bases and J by 1 base, with 12 bases between. The CDR3 has 14 amino acids. CDR3 DNA sequence: TGTGCCAGCAGCCCGCAGGGGACGAACACTGAAGCTTTCTTT. Translating it yields CASSPQGTNTEAFF.

The chain has TRBV15 and TRBJ2-7; D unresolved. Germline CDR1 reads LNHNV; CDR2 reads YYDKDF (reference sequence). CDR3 length: 14 amino acids. The ends were cut back, 0 bases at V and 6 bases at J, with 12 bases in the middle. CDR3 coding DNA: TGTGCCACCAGCAGAGATACTCGCGAGCTCGAGCAGTACTTC. It is translated as CATSRDTRELEQYF.

The CDR3 nucleotides read TGTGCCAGCAGCTTAGTGGGACCCTCTGGAAACACCATATATTTT. Residues: CASSLVGPSGNTIYF. The V and J genes are TRBV7-6 and TRBJ1-3; a weak D match, TRBD1 (5 bases). The germline gives CDR1 SGHVS, CDR2 FNYEAQ. The CDR3 sequence is 15 residues long. The V end lost 1 base, the J end lost 0 bases, and 7 bases lay between the germline ends.

The chain carries TRBV27 and TRBJ1-1; D might be TRBD1 (6 bases). The germline gives CDR1 MNHEY, CDR2 SMNVEV (reference sequence). V lost 5 bases and J 0 bases, leaving 10 bases between the germline ends. This CDR3 comprises 14 residues. The CDR3: CASSTQGMNTEAFF. For the CDR3, the DNA is TGTGCCAGCAGTACCCAGGGGATGAACACTGAAGCTTTCTTT.

The chain links TRBV6-5 to TRBJ1-3; D is undetermined. V shed 5 bases and J shed 0 bases, with 8 bases lying between them. The CDR3 consists of 14 residues. Looked up from germline, CDR1 is MNHEY and CDR2 is SVGAGI. The CDR3 DNA reads TGTGCCAGCAGTCTCCAGCTCTCTGGAAACACCATATATTTT. Its protein is CASSLQLSGNTIYF.

This sequence joins TRBV2 and TRBJ1-2, with 8 nucleotides matching TRBD1. The CDR3 spans 13 residues. V was clipped by 6 bases and J by 12 bases; unmatched bases: 12. Germline V gene lookup returns CDR1 SNHLY and CDR2 FYNNEI. The CDR3 reads CASSDSGGVHDTF. CDR3 DNA: TGTGCCAGCAGCGACTCAGGGGGCGTTCATGACACCTTC.

CDR3 amino acids: CASSEGDSFLNYGYTF. Written as DNA, the CDR3 is TGTGCCAGCAGTGAGGGGGACAGCTTCCTAAACTATGGCTACACCTTC. This chain uses TRBV2 with TRBJ1-2; 7 nucleotides line up with TRBD1. The CDR3 spans 16 residues. With V trimmed by 3 bases and J by 2 bases, 9 bases remained unmatched. Germline V CDR1 and CDR2: SNHLY, FYNNEI.

The table lists this clone with many counts. This chain uses TRBV6-6 with TRBJ2-1; 8 bases are shared with TRBD2. This CDR3 has 13 residues. V dropped 8 bases and J dropped 4; count of bases not matched to a gene: 4. CDR1 MNHNY and CDR2 SVGAGI come from the germline V gene (reference sequence). CDR3 loop: CASDSGNYNEQFF. In nucleotides, the CDR3 is TGTGCCAGCGATAGCGGGAATTACAATGAGCAGTTCTTC.

This rearrangement joins TRBV25-1 to TRBJ2-5, with TRBD1 as a possible D gene (6 bases). V gave up 6 bases and J gave up 5 bases, with 13 bases separating them. Germline V gives CDR1 MGHDK, CDR2 SYGVNS. The CDR3 is 13 amino acids. The CDR3 nucleotides are TGTGCCAGCAGAGGGGGAGCCCGGGAGACCCAGTACTTC. Protein: CASRGGARETQYF.

This clone was seen at least ten times. The chain joins TRBV19 to TRBJ2-3, with D tentatively TRBD1 (6 bases). This CDR3 is built from 17 residues. With 6 bases removed from V and 6 bases from J, the gap between germline ends came to 25 bases. Germline values: CDR1 LNHDA, CDR2 SQIVND (reference sequence). DNA of the CDR3: TGTGCCAGTAGCTCCCCCCGGACAGCGTATTCGTCGGATACGCAGTATTTT. Translation gives CASSSPRTAYSSDTQYF.

J is TRBJ2-3 and V is TRBV10-3; 7 positions match TRBD2. The CDR3 covers 16 residues. Germline-derived CDR1 and CDR2 are ENHRY and SYGVKD. Unmatched junction bases numbered 8, after V lost 4 bases and J lost 1 base. CDR3 residues: CAISGDAGVGTDTQYF. The DNA of the CDR3 is TGTGCCATCAGTGGAGATGCGGGAGTGGGCACAGATACGCAGTATTTT.

The chain carries TRBV6-1 and TRBJ2-1; no clear D gene. The CDR3 covers 13 residues. CDR1 and CDR2 (germline): MNHNS, SASEGT. Trimming left V 4 bases short and J 8 bases short, with 12 bases between. CDR3 nucleotides: TGTGCCAGCAGTGTTAGCCTCCTTTATGAGCAGTTCTTC. This encodes CASSVSLLYEQFF.

The rearrangement links TRBV7-2 to TRBJ1-4; the match to TRBD1 covers 9 bases. Germline values: CDR1 SGHTA, CDR2 FQGNSA. The CDR3 length is 17 residues. Losses at the gene ends were 5 bases for V and 3 bases for J; bases not matched to a gene: 10. CDR3 amino acids: CASSTTGTGFSNEKLFF. The CDR3 DNA sequence: TGTGCCAGCAGCACAACGGGGACAGGGTTCTCTAATGAAAAACTGTTTTTT.

V is TRBV7-9 and J is TRBJ1-5; D possibly corresponds to TRBD1 (5 bases). Germline assignment: CDR1 SEHNR and CDR2 FQNEAQ (reference sequence). The CDR3 is 14 residues long. Trimming cost V 0 bases and J 6 bases, with 9 bases left between them. The CDR3: CASSLAGVLQPQHF. In nucleotides, the CDR3 is TGTGCCAGCAGCTTAGCAGGGGTACTTCAGCCCCAGCATTTT.

The rearrangement uses TRBV10-3 and TRBJ2-7; no reliable D call. Germline V gene lookup returns CDR1 ENHRY and CDR2 SYGVKD. This CDR3 has 14 residues. V dropped 4 bases and J dropped 3 bases, with 13 bases sitting between them. DNA of the CDR3: TGTGCCATCAGTGTCGGTACACCGTACTACGAGCAGTACTTC. Protein sequence: CAISVGTPYYEQYF.

The rearrangement joins TRBV6-1 to TRBJ2-5; D remains unclear. CDR1 is MNHNS, CDR2 SASEGT, per germline. The CDR3 spans 17 residues. The V end was cut by 0 bases, the J end by 2 bases, with 16 bases between. The CDR3 nucleotides read TGTGCCAGCAGTGAAGCTACGTATAGGATCCGACAAGAGACCCAGTACTTC. It encodes CASSEATYRIRQETQYF.

The chain recombines TRBV5-4 with TRBJ2-7, with D perhaps TRBD1 (6 bases). Deletions cut 3 bases from V and 7 bases from J, with 14 bases between. Germline loops: CDR1 SGHNT, CDR2 YYREEE (reference sequence). The CDR3 is made up of 13 amino acids. The CDR3: CASSWVGGREQYF. The CDR3 nucleotides read TGTGCCAGCAGCTGGGTAGGGGGAAGAGAGCAGTACTTC.

This clone was counted a few times. The chain recombines TRBV14 with TRBJ2-7, with 7 nucleotides matching TRBD2. Germline V gives CDR1 SGHDN, CDR2 FVKESK. The CDR3 runs to 14 residues. Germline trimming cut 1 base from V and 6 bases from J; bases unmatched to any gene: 6. The DNA of the CDR3 is TGTGCCAGCAGCCAAGCTTGGGGGGGAGGCGAGCAGTACTTC. This translates into CASSQAWGGGEQYF.

The chain joins TRBV5-1 to TRBJ2-7, with D hard to call. Trimming shortened V by 0 bases and J by 8 bases, and 9 bases separated the two germline ends. CDR1 SGHRS and CDR2 YFSETQ come from the germline V gene. The CDR3 loop spans 12 amino acids. The CDR3 is CASSLGAAKQYF. The CDR3 DNA sequence: TGCGCCAGCAGCTTGGGGGCAGCTAAGCAGTACTTC.

The chain recombines TRBV11-2 with TRBJ2-1, with D tentatively TRBD1 or TRBD2 (5 bases each). V lost 5 bases to trimming and J lost 7 bases, with 18 bases between them. The CDR3 runs to 15 residues. Per germline, CDR1 SGHAT and CDR2 FQNNGV. The CDR3 DNA follows: TGTGCCAGCAGCAGCCTAGGGGAGAGTTCAAATGAGCAGTTCTTC. Residues: CASSSLGESSNEQFF.